A single sample is the source of the 2 T cell receptor beta chains below, sequenced in a study of identical twins. TCRdb reprocessed the 5' RACE reads via MiXCR and lists one record per CDR3 protein. Here the sample spans approximately 230,000 distinct CDR3 sequences, 5.5% to 7.5% being singletons. These data also featured in a second study, about T cells expressing NK-cell markers.

The sequenced material came from CD8+ T cells sorted from blood. The receptors shown here come from a woman between 18 and 30 years old in good health.

V gene TRBV2 combines with J gene TRBJ2-3; D perhaps matches TRBD2 (5 bases). The V end was cut by 0 bases, the J end by 1 base, with 5 bases between. Per germline, CDR1 SNHLY and CDR2 FYNNEI. The CDR3 extends over 14 amino acids. Here the CDR3 reads CASSEARGTDTQYF. Here the CDR3 DNA reads TGTGCCAGCAGTGAAGCGAGGGGCACAGATACGCAGTATTTT.

This clonotype has at least ten counts. The chain joins TRBV9 to TRBJ1-2; D call uncertain. The CDR3 extends over 12 amino acids. Per germline, CDR1 SGDLS and CDR2 YYNGEE. Trimming took 0 bases from V and 8 from J, leaving 8 bases between them. The CDR3 region has the DNA TGTGCCAGCAGCGTAGTGGGTGGAGGCTACACCTTC. This codes for CASSVVGGGYTF.